The 5 T cell receptor beta chains in this list originate from one sample, sequenced in a study of Ad26.COV2.S vaccination and SARS-CoV-2 variants. Assay used: immunoSEQ multiplex PCR; TCRdb lists only in-frame clones, some missing. The sample includes 350,000 to 600,000 clones, about 89% of them seen just once. Treatment: roughly 18 received Ad26.COV2.S at low or high dose, single or two shots; roughly five received placebo; per-sample allocation not given. The samples were gathered on day 63 after the first injection of vaccine or placebo. Sequencing used peripheral blood, obtained in a trial of Ad26.COV2.S vaccine versus placebo. These TCRs come from a person between 18 and 65 years old who received the Ad26.COV2.S COVID-19 vaccine or a placebo.

This chain uses TRBV30 with TRBJ2-3; 7 bases match TRBD2. The germline CDR1 and CDR2 sequences are GTSNPN and SVGIG (reference sequence). Trimming removed 2 bases from V and 2 bases from J; junction bases left unmatched: 7. This CDR3 has 15 amino acids. The CDR3 here is CAWSLGGTVTDTQYF. The CDR3 DNA sequence: TGTGCCTGGAGTTTGGGGGGGACGGTCACAGATACGCAGTATTTT.

The chain couples TRBV7-2 to TRBJ2-1; D ambiguous. The CDR3 sequence is 13 residues long. CDR1 and CDR2 (germline): SGHTA, FQGNSA. V was pared by 1 base and J by 7 bases, with 8 bases between. CDR3 region: CASSLGLLNEQFF. The CDR3 coding sequence is TGTGCCAGCAGCTTAGGCCTACTTAATGAGCAGTTCTTC.

The V gene is TRBV28, the J gene TRBJ2-5; tentatively, D is TRBD1 or TRBD2 (6 bases each). Trimming took off 4 bases at V and 4 bases at J, with 10 bases between the two ends. The CDR3 has 13 residues. From germline, CDR1 is MDHEN and CDR2 SYDVKM. The chain's CDR3 is CASSSGGRETQYF. The CDR3 coding sequence is TGTGCCAGCAGTTCCGGGGGCCGAGAGACCCAGTACTTC.

This chain connects TRBV28 to TRBJ2-7; possibly TRBD2 for D (5 bases). Germline V gene sequence: CDR1 MDHEN, CDR2 SYDVKM. V shed 3 bases and J shed 6 bases, with 18 bases lying between them. The CDR3 has 15 amino acids. Here the CDR3 reads CASSFALARKGEQYF. In DNA form, the CDR3 reads TGTGCCAGCAGTTTTGCCCTAGCCCGGAAGGGCGAGCAGTACTTC.

There are a few counts of this clone. The J gene is TRBJ2-7, the V gene TRBV25-1; D may match TRBD1 or TRBD2 (5 bases each). Germline lookup yields CDR1 MGHDK and CDR2 SYGVNS. The CDR3 length is 12 residues. The V gene lost 4 bases and the J gene lost 3 bases, with 7 bases spanning the gap. The CDR3 nucleotides read TGTGCCAGCAGTGCGAGGGGCTACGAGCAGTACTTC. It encodes CASSARGYEQYF.